Sequencing of this T cell receptor beta chain was carried out in a study of blood T cells in healthy people across ages. There are a few counts of this clonotype. Through a sample-barcoded 5' primer and a J-beta primer mix, a second PCR was run for 7 to 11 cycles. MiXCR, run by TCRdb on the 5' RACE reads, gives a single entry per CDR3 protein. Here the sample spans approximately 760,000 distinct CDR3 sequences, 20% to 25% being singletons. These records were also assigned to another study, of T cells of mothers and their children.

The receptor's source is a boy between 10 and 17 years old in good health. Material for sequencing was blood.

The CDR3, as DNA: TGCGCCAGCAGCCTTCCCGCGACAGGTTATAATGAGCAGTTCTTC. It specifies CASSLPATGYNEQFF. This chain joins TRBV5-1 and TRBJ2-1; a weak D match, TRBD1 (6 bases). CDR1 and CDR2 (germline): SGHRS, YFSETQ. This CDR3 region has 15 residues. V lost 4 bases and J lost 7, with 18 bases in between. Full variable domain (remainder filled in from reference TRBV5-1 and TRBJ2-1): KAGVTQTPRYLIKTRGQQVTLSCSPISGHRSVSWYQQTPGQGLQFLFEYFSETQRNKGNFPGRFSGRQFSNSRSEMNVSTLELGDSALYLCASSLPATGYNEQFFGPGTRLTVL.